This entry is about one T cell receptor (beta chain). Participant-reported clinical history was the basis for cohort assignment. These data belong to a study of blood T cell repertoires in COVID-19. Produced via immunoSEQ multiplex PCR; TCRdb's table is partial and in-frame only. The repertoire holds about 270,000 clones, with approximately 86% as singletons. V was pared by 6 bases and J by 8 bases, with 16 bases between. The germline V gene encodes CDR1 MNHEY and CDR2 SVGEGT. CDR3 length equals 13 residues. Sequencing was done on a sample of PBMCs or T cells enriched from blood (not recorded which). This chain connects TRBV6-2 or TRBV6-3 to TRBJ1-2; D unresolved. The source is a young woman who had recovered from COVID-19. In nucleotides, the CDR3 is TGTGCCAGCAGCTATCTTAAAGGAGGCGGCTACACCTTC. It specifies CASSYLKGGGYTF.